These T cell receptor beta chains were read from a single sample in a study of control samples from healthy donors and cancer patients. The table came from immunoSEQ multiplex PCR; TCRdb's copy has only in-frame clones and leaves some out. Of about 150,000 clones in the sample, almost 90% were seen once. The sequencing input was blood. These receptors were taken from a man younger than 35 in good health. CDR3s include the opening cysteine and the closing phenylalanine or tryptophan. D genes are given only for firm matches. Rows may omit the clone size; those that give it use once, few, many or a size class.

- | - | TRBJ1-3 | TRBV4-3 | CASSQVGRSFSGNTIYF | TGCGCCAGCAGCCAAGTTGGACGGAGCTTCTCTGGAAACACCATATATTTT
- | TRBD2 | TRBJ2-3 | TRBV6-5 | CASRGGTTDTQYF | TGTGCCAGCAGGGGAGGGACCACAGATACGCAGTATTTT
- | TRBD2 | TRBJ2-7 | TRBV9 | CASGSERGGWDEQYF | TGTGCCAGCGGCAGTGAGCGGGGGGGCTGGGACGAGCAGTACTTC
- | TRBD1 | TRBJ2-7 | TRBV24-1 | CATSDSGTGAYEQYF | TGTGCCACCAGTGATTCCGGGACAGGGGCCTACGAGCAGTACTTC
- | TRBD2 | TRBJ2-3 | TRBV19 | CASSIIGGMSDFSTDTQYF | TGTGCCAGTAGTATAATCGGGGGGATGAGTGACTTTAGCACAGATACGCAGTATTTT
- | TRBD1 | TRBJ1-2 | TRBV19 | CASSIEGARNGYTF | TGTGCCAGTAGTATTGAGGGGGCGCGAAATGGCTACACCTTC
- | - | TRBJ2-5 | TRBV6-2/TRBV6-3 | CASSQVGSQYF | TGTGCCAGCAGTCAGGTGGGGTCCCAGTACTTC
- | TRBD2 | TRBJ2-5 | TRBV7-2 | CASRRLAGPQETQYF | TGTGCCAGCAGGAGACTAGCGGGGCCCCAAGAGACCCAGTACTTC
- | - | TRBJ1-6 | TRBV19 | CASSAFSEGRDNSPLHF | TGTGCCAGTAGTGCCTTCTCCGAGGGGAGGGATAATTCACCCCTCCACTTT
once | TRBD1 | TRBJ1-4 | TRBV2 | CASSEGTGDEKLFF | TGTGCCAGCAGTGAAGGGACAGGGGATGAAAAACTGTTTTTT
- | - | TRBJ2-1 | TRBV3-1/TRBV3-2 | CASSQGAGAYNEQFF | TGTGCCAGCAGTCAGGGGGCGGGGGCCTACAATGAGCAGTTCTTC
- | TRBD2 | TRBJ2-3 | TRBV2 | CASSTSGPIPQYF | TGTGCCAGCAGTACTAGCGGTCCAATACCGCAGTATTTT
once | TRBD1 | TRBJ1-2 | TRBV7-3 | CASSQRTGDGYTF | TGTGCCAGCAGCCAAAGGACAGGTGATGGCTACACCTTC
once | - | TRBJ2-7 | TRBV4-3 | CASSQDRAGEQYF | TGCGCCAGCAGCCAAGATAGAGCTGGGGAGCAGTACTTC
- | - | TRBJ2-5 | TRBV6-5 | CASSYSREETQYF | TGTGCCAGCAGTTACTCTCGGGAAGAGACCCAGTACTTC
- | - | TRBJ2-7 | TRBV6-5 | CASSMLNAYEQYF | TGTGCCAGCTCCATGCTGAACGCCTACGAGCAGTACTTC
- | - | TRBJ2-7 | TRBV7-9 | CASTLGPGVDEQYF | TGTGCCAGCACCCTTGGGCCGGGGGTCGACGAGCAGTACTTC
once | - | TRBJ2-1 | TRBV5-4 | CASSRPGYEQFF | TGTGCCAGCAGCCGGCCCGGATATGAGCAGTTCTTC
- | - | TRBJ2-1 | TRBV11-3 | CASSLGDQGEQFF | TGTGCCAGCAGCTTAGGAGACCAGGGTGAGCAGTTCTTC
- | - | TRBJ2-5 | TRBV18 | CASSPRLRETQYF | TGTGCCAGCTCACCAAGGCTACGGGAGACCCAGTACTTC
- | - | TRBJ2-5 | TRBV9 | CASSAGSGGTDQETQYF | TGTGCCAGCAGCGCTGGCAGCGGCGGGACGGACCAAGAGACCCAGTACTTC
few | - | TRBJ2-5 | TRBV19 | CASSIVLASGETQYF | TGTGCCAGTAGTATAGTACTAGCCAGCGGAGAGACCCAGTACTTC
- | - | TRBJ1-6 | TRBV21-1 | CASRSGLNSPLHF | TGTGCCAGCAGGTCAGGGCTTAATTCACCCCTCCACTTT
- | - | TRBJ2-7 | TRBV28 | CASARAAITYEQYF | TGTGCCAGCGCCCGCGCAGCAATCACCTACGAGCAGTACTTC
- | - | TRBJ2-2 | TRBV19 | CASSIVQSTGELFF | TGTGCCAGTAGTATAGTACAGTCCACCGGGGAGCTGTTTTTT
- | - | TRBJ2-3 | TRBV4-3 | CASSQDRDTQYF | TGCGCCAGCAGCCAAGATCGTGATACGCAGTATTTT
- | - | TRBJ2-7 | TRBV7-9 | CASTMTDRRYEQYF | TGTGCCAGCACCATGACAGACCGTCGGTACGAGCAGTACTTC
- | - | TRBJ2-3 | TRBV20-1 | CSASPLERYTDTQYF | TGCAGTGCTAGTCCACTCGAGAGGTATACAGATACGCAGTATTTT
- | - | TRBJ1-1 | TRBV7-9 | CASSLSSPGTEAFF | TGTGCCAGCAGCTTAAGCAGCCCGGGGACTGAAGCTTTCTTT
- | - | TRBJ1-2 | TRBV4-2 | CASSPPKTADQLHYGYTF | TGTGCCAGCAGCCCCCCGAAGACCGCAGACCAACTACACTATGGCTACACCTTC
- | - | TRBJ1-1 | TRBV6-5 | CASSRRPNTEAFF | TGTGCCAGCAGCCGTCGTCCGAACACTGAAGCTTTCTTT
once | - | TRBJ1-5 | TRBV3-1/TRBV3-2 | CASSQGYSNQPQHF | TGTGCCAGCAGCCAAGGATATAGCAATCAGCCCCAGCATTTT
- | - | TRBJ2-7 | TRBV28 | CASRQSPYEQYF | TGTGCCAGCAGACAATCACCCTACGAGCAGTACTTC
once | - | TRBJ1-3 | TRBV18 | CASSDLRGNTIYF | TGTGCCAGCTCAGATCTGCGGGGAAACACCATATATTTT
- | - | TRBJ2-7 | TRBV10-3 | CAISESEVSSYEQYF | TGTGCCATCAGTGAGTCGGAGGTTTCTTCCTACGAGCAGTACTTC
- | TRBD1 | TRBJ2-7 | TRBV7-8 | CASSLEQGSYEQYF | TGTGCCAGCAGCTTAGAACAGGGGTCCTACGAGCAGTACTTC
- | - | TRBJ1-4 | TRBV19 | CASSINQGGEKLFF | TGTGCCAGTAGTATTAATCAGGGCGGAGAAAAACTGTTTTTT
few | TRBD1 | TRBJ2-2 | TRBV7-6 | CASGDRGAGTGELFF | TGTGCCAGCGGCGACAGGGGAGCGGGCACCGGGGAGCTGTTTTTT
- | - | TRBJ2-3 | TRBV19 | CASSTTGAVIYTQYF | TGTGCCAGTAGTACCACCGGGGCGGTTATTTATACGCAGTATTTT
- | - | TRBJ1-4 | TRBV4-3 | CASSQDMRVGEKLFF | TGCGCCAGCAGCCAAGATATGAGGGTTGGGGAAAAACTGTTTTTT
- | TRBD2 | TRBJ2-3 | TRBV6-2/TRBV6-3 | CASSWTSGGPDTQYF | TGTGCCAGCAGTTGGACTAGCGGGGGCCCAGATACGCAGTATTTT
- | TRBD1 | TRBJ2-5 | TRBV7-8 | CASSLYDRGQETQYF | TGTGCCAGCAGCTTGTACGACAGGGGGCAAGAGACCCAGTACTTC
- | - | TRBJ1-1 | TRBV5-1 | CASSFTDTEAFF | TGCGCCAGCAGCTTTACAGACACTGAAGCTTTCTTT
- | - | TRBJ1-6 | TRBV4-3 | CASSQDFPMGGNSPLHF | TGCGCCAGCAGCCAAGATTTCCCAATGGGGGGTAATTCACCCCTCCACTTT
- | - | TRBJ1-1 | TRBV19 | CASSIRGARTFF | TGTGCCAGTAGTATAAGGGGGGCTAGGACTTTCTTT
once | - | TRBJ1-1 | TRBV2 | CASRKGGLNTEAFF | TGTGCCAGCAGAAAGGGTGGCTTGAACACTGAAGCTTTCTTT
- | - | TRBJ2-1 | TRBV15 | CATSREILSGGDEQFF | TGTGCCACCAGCAGAGAGATTTTAAGTGGTGGCGATGAGCAGTTCTTC
few | TRBD1 | TRBJ2-7 | TRBV20-1 | CSASSLQTGFGEQYF | TGCAGTGCTAGTTCCCTCCAGACAGGGTTCGGCGAGCAGTACTTC
- | - | TRBJ2-3 | TRBV6-4 | CASKRGWAHTDTQYF | TGTGCCAGCAAGCGAGGGTGGGCGCACACAGATACGCAGTATTTT